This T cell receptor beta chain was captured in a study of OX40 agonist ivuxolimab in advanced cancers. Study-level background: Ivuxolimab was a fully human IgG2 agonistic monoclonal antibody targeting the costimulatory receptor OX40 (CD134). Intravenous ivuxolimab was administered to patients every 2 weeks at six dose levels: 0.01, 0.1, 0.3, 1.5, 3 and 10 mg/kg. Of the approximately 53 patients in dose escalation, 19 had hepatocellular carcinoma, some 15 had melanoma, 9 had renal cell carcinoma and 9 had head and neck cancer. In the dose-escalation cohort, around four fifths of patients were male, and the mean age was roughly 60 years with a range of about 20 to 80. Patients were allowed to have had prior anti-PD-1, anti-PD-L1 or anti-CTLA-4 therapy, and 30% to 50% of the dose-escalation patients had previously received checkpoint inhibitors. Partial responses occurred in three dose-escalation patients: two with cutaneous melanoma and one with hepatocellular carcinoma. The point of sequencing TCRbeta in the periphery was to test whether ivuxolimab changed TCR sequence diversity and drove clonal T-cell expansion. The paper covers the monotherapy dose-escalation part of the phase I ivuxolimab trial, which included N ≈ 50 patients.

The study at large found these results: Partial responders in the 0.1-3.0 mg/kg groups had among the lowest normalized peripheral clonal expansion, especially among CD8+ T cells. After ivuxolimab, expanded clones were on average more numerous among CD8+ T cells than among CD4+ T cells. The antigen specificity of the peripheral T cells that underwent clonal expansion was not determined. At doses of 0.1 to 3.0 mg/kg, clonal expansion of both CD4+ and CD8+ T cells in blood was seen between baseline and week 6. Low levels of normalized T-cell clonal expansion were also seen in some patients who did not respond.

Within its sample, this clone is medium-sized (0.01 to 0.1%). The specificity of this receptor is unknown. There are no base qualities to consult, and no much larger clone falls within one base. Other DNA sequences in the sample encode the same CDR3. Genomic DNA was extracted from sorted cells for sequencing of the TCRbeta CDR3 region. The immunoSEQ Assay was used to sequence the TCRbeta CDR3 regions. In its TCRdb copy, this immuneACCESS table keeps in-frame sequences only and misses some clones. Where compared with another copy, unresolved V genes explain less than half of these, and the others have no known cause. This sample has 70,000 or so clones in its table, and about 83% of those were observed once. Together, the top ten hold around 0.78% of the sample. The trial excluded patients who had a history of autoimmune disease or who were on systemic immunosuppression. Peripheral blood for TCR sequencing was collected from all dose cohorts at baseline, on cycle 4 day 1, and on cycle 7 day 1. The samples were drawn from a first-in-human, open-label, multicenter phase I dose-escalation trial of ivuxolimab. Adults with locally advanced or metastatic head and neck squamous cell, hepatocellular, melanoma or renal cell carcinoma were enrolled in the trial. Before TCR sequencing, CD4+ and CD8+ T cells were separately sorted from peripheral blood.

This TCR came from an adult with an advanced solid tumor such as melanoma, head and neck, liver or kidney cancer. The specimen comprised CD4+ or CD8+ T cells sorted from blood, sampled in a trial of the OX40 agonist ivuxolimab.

CDR3 region: CASSIDRENTEAFF. The bases are TGTGCCAGTAGTATAGACAGGGAGAACACTGAAGCTTTCTTT. This receptor chain uses TRBV19 and TRBJ1-1, with TRBD1 perhaps the D gene, on 5 matching bases. From the cysteine through the phenylalanine, the CDR3 covers 14 amino acids. The kept DNA is CDR3 alone, 42 bases in frame from the first base. Reading the germline V gene (reference sequence) gives CDR1 LNHDA and CDR2 SQIVND. The trim is 0 bases for V and 1 base for J, with a gap of 6 bases between the germline ends.